This T cell receptor beta chain came from a study of cytomegalovirus exposure and HLA in healthy donors (dated by TCRdb to 2016 to 2017). Study-wide context: According to a later analysis, the 120 or so validation repertoires were produced on the same platform as the roughly 600 repertoires of the first cohort. To predict cytomegalovirus infection status, the study brought together high-throughput TCR immunosequencing, statistical association of individual TCRs with disease status, and machine learning. The study aimed to test whether signatures of past pathogen exposure could be identified by cataloging public T cell receptors. A separate validation cohort of approximately 130 different subjects was used in addition to the roughly 670-subject first cohort. Overall study outcomes, separate from this receptor: In both the original and validation cohorts, the classifier was reported to diagnose cytomegalovirus status with high specificity and sensitivity. All 130 or so repertoires were used to score co-occurrence in the validation cohort in a later analysis, because that analysis had no HLA typing for the cohort. It was suggested by the authors that the approach could potentially be generalized to other disease states and immunological phenotypes. A total of 164 TCR beta chains were listed by the study as associated with cytomegalovirus. A few of the identified cytomegalovirus-associated TCR beta chains were confirmed in vitro to be specific for cytomegalovirus antigens. Across donors, most TCR sequences were observed very rarely, whereas some public TCRs were present in many individuals. Of the cluster scores, 85% to 95% were above 0 in a later analysis, which found that TCRs clustered in the first cohort also tended to co-occur in the 120 validation repertoires.

The donors belonged to the validation cohort of over a hundred subjects, which was separate from the roughly 670-subject first cohort. Libraries came from the immunoSEQ multiplex PCR assay. The source study handled its data this way. A statistical classification framework was developed to diagnose cytomegalovirus status using the catalog of TCR beta chain sequences. The table comes from immuneACCESS by way of TCRdb, which keeps in-frame sequences with V and J called. Part of the clones is missing from these tables; in studies checked, under half for an unresolved V gene and the rest for unknown reasons. Clone size and the V and J calls come from that table; the DNA yielded D and trimming. The sample table lists some 120,000 clones, about nine tenths of them with a count of one. 3% to 4% of the sample belongs to the ten largest clones. Comment on this clone: Its cognate antigen has yet to be identified. Base qualities are not provided; no much larger clone lies one nucleotide away.

From the cysteine through the phenylalanine, the CDR3 covers 12 amino acids. Of all the DNA, just the CDR3 is kept, 36 bases in frame from base 1. According to the germline V gene (reference sequence), CDR1 reads MNHEY and CDR2 reads SMNVEV. The junction carries 4 bases between V and J, which are trimmed by 1 base and 7 bases respectively. The sequencing input was PBMCs. The sequence joins TRBV27 to TRBJ2-2; no confident D gene assignment can be made. This receptor was obtained from a man aged 25 to 40 in good health and CMV-seronegative. DNA sequence: TGTGCCAGCAGTTTATTTAGCGGGGAGCTGTTTTTT. It specifies CASSLFSGELFF.